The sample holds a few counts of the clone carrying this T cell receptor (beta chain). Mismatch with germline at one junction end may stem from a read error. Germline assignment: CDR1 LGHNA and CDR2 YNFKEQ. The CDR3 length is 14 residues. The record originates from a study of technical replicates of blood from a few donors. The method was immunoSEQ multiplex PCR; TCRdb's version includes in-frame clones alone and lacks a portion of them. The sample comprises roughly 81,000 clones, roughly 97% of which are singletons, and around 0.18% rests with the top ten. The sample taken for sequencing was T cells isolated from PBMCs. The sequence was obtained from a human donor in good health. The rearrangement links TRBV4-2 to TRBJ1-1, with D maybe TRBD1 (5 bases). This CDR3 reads CASSKEGQATEAFF. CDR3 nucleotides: TGTGCCAGCAGCAAAGAAGGACAAGCCACTGAAGCTTTCTTT.